These 17 T cell receptor beta chains were all obtained from the same sample, sequenced in a study of CD8 T cells in Susac syndrome. Random hexamers were used to reverse transcribe 0.5 to 1 ug of RNA. MiXCR, run by TCRdb on the immunoSEQ multiplex PCR reads, gives a single entry per CDR3 protein. The table has 200,000 to 300,000 distinct CDR3 sequences, 90% to 97% seen once. Sequenced input: CD4+ T cells from PBMCs. The source is a human donor with Susac syndrome.

This clonotype was recorded only once. The chain recombines TRBV20-1 with TRBJ2-7; 8 bases match TRBD2. This CDR3 region has 14 residues. After removal of 0 bases from V and 6 bases from J, the junction contained 7 bases not matched to a gene. Germline CDR1 DFQATT, CDR2 SNEGSKA (reference sequence). The CDR3 region is CSARDWGLESEQYF. CDR3 sequence (DNA): TGCAGTGCTAGAGATTGGGGACTAGAATCCGAGCAGTACTTC.

The chain recombines TRBV11-2 with TRBJ2-1; maybe TRBD2 (5 bases). Trimming took off 1 base at V and 3 bases at J, with 10 bases between the two ends. CDR3 length equals 15 residues. The germline V gene has CDR1 SGHAT and CDR2 FQNNGV. The CDR3 here is CASSLAWAGYNEQFF. The CDR3 DNA follows: TGTGCCAGCAGCTTAGCCTGGGCGGGCTACAATGAGCAGTTCTTC.

This clonotype appeared once. The chain combines TRBV20-1 with TRBJ2-5, with TRBD2 identical over 9 bases. The V and J ends lost 8 bases and 4 bases, in that order; junction bases with no gene match: 11. Per germline, CDR1 DFQATT and CDR2 SNEGSKA (reference sequence). CDR3 length: 14 amino acids. The CDR3 nucleotides read TGCAGTCCCCGGTTAGCGGGAGAGGGAGAGACCCAGTACTTC. It codes for CSPRLAGEGETQYF.

The rearrangement links TRBV6-4 to TRBJ2-3; 8 bases agree with TRBD2. The CDR3 totals 16 residues. The V segment lost 2 bases and the J segment 2 bases; nucleotides outside the gene matches: 6. Germline V gene data show CDR1 as MRHNA and CDR2 as SNTAGT. The CDR3 bases are TGTGCCAGCAGTGACACGGGGGGGGCCTCCACAGATACGCAGTATTTT. It specifies CASSDTGGASTDTQYF.

The chain employs TRBV5-1 and TRBJ1-2; TRBD1 aligns across 7 bases. Trimming at V came to 4 bases and at J to 6 bases, leaving 12 bases not matched to a gene. Germline V lookup: CDR1 SGHRS, CDR2 YFSETQ. The length of the CDR3 is 15 residues. The CDR3 region is CASSKTSDRDNGYTF. DNA of the CDR3: TGCGCCAGCAGCAAAACCTCTGACAGGGACAATGGCTACACCTTC.

The V gene is TRBV25-1, the J gene TRBJ2-1, with 11 positions matching TRBD2. Germline values: CDR1 MGHDK, CDR2 SYGVNS. There are 13 residues in the CDR3. The J segment lost 7 bases and the V segment lost 6 bases, leaving 2 bases of the junction unmatched. This CDR3 reads CASRASGRNEQFF. CDR3 in DNA: TGTGCCAGCAGGGCTAGCGGGAGGAATGAGCAGTTCTTC.

This clonotype was counted a few times. V gene TRBV12-3 or TRBV12-4 combines with J gene TRBJ1-5; D is uncertain. This CDR3 has 12 residues. V was shortened by 6 bases and J by 4 bases, with 7 bases between the two germline ends. The CDR3 DNA follows: TGTGCCAGCAGCAAGCCAAATCAGCCCCAGCATTTT. Protein: CASSKPNQPQHF.

The sample holds one count of this clonotype. This chain links TRBV19 with TRBJ1-5; D is unclear. CDR3 length equals 13 residues. V was pared by 3 bases and J by 10 bases, with 13 bases between. Germline values: CDR1 LNHDA, CDR2 SQIVND (reference sequence). The CDR3 is CASSIRLTSPQHF. As DNA, the CDR3 is TGTGCCAGTAGTATTCGCTTGACAAGCCCCCAGCATTTT.

The chain joins TRBV27 to TRBJ2-1; the D gene is possibly TRBD2 (5 bases). Germline V lookup: CDR1 MNHEY, CDR2 SMNVEV (reference sequence). The CDR3 has 16 residues. Trimming pared 5 bases from V and 0 bases from J, leaving 14 bases between. CDR3 in amino acids: CASSPPVASSYNEQFF. The CDR3, as DNA: TGTGCCAGCAGTCCCCCGGTAGCGAGCTCCTACAATGAGCAGTTCTTC.

This chain connects TRBV5-4 to TRBJ2-5; TRBD2 aligns across 13 bases. Trimming removed 4 bases from V and 4 bases from J; junction bases left unmatched: 13. The CDR3 sequence is 18 residues long. CDR1 and CDR2 (germline): SGHNT, YYREEE (reference sequence). CDR3 sequence (DNA): TGTGCCAGCAGCCTCAAAACCGGGACTAGCGGGATGACAGAGACCCAGTACTTC. Translation gives CASSLKTGTSGMTETQYF. The full variable domain, in which reference TRBV5-4 and TRBJ2-5 provide the parts outside the CDR3, is ETGVTQSPTHLIKTRGQQVTLRCSSQSGHNTVSWYQQALGQGPQFIFQYYREEENGRGNFPPRFSGLQFPNYSSELNVNALELDDSALYLCASSLKTGTSGMTETQYFGPGTRLLVL.

The genes are TRBV29-1 and TRBJ2-2; D uncertain. The CDR3 covers 14 residues. V was trimmed by 7 bases and J by 3 bases, leaving 15 bases between them. Germline CDR1 reads SQVTM; CDR2 reads ANQGSEA. The CDR3 sequence is CSAVRKEHTGELFF. CDR3 nucleotide sequence: TGCAGCGCAGTACGGAAGGAGCACACCGGGGAGCTGTTTTTT.

This chain uses TRBV20-1 with TRBJ1-1, with D hard to call. The CDR3 runs 14 residues. Trimming took off 1 base at V and 4 bases at J, with 13 bases between the two ends. From germline, CDR1 is DFQATT and CDR2 SNEGSKA (reference sequence). CDR3 amino acids: CSARGWQASTEAFF. CDR3 coding DNA: TGCAGTGCTAGAGGGTGGCAGGCTTCCACTGAAGCTTTCTTT.

J is TRBJ2-3 and V is TRBV7-3; TRBD2 agrees at 11 bases. Germline V gives CDR1 SGHTA, CDR2 FQGTGA. Trimming removed 5 bases from V and 6 bases from J; junction bases left unmatched: 4. CDR3 length: 14 residues. The CDR3 bases are TGTGCCAGCAGCCTAGCGGGAGGTCTGGATACGCAGTATTTT. Translated: CASSLAGGLDTQYF.

This rearrangement joins TRBV24-1 to TRBJ2-1; 13 bases are a match to TRBD2. Germline assignment: CDR1 KGHDR and CDR2 SFDVKD. This CDR3 has 19 residues. Trimming at V came to 3 bases and at J to 4 bases, leaving 11 bases not matched to a gene. CDR3 sequence reads: CATSDVTGTSGVLYNEQFF. Written as DNA, the CDR3 is TGTGCCACCAGTGATGTCACCGGGACTAGCGGGGTTCTGTACAATGAGCAGTTCTTC.

V usage is TRBV2 and J usage is TRBJ2-1; weak D call: TRBD2 (6 bases). This CDR3 contains 14 residues. Germline V gene sequence: CDR1 SNHLY, CDR2 FYNNEI. The V gene lost 8 bases and the J gene lost 7 bases, with 18 bases spanning the gap. The CDR3 nucleotides read TGTGCCAGCCTCTTGAGGGCCAGCGGGAATGAGCAGTTCTTC. Protein product: CASLLRASGNEQFF. The whole variable domain, filled in from reference TRBV2 and TRBJ2-1, reads EPEVTQTPSHQVTQMGQEVILRCVPISNHLYFYWYRQILGQKVEFLVSFYNNEISEKSEIFDDQFSVERPDGSNFTLKIRSTKLEDSAMYFCASLLRASGNEQFFGPGTRLTVL.

J is TRBJ1-4 and V is TRBV20-1; D is undetermined. Germline V lookup: CDR1 DFQATT, CDR2 SNEGSKA (reference sequence). The length of the CDR3 is 12 residues. Trimming pared 4 bases from V and 8 bases from J, leaving 11 bases between. CDR3 amino acids: CSAKPGSEKLFF. The CDR3 region has the DNA TGCAGTGCTAAACCGGGCTCCGAAAAACTGTTTTTT.

The V gene is TRBV20-1, the J gene TRBJ2-5, with TRBD2 identical over 15 bases. V was clipped by 3 bases and J by 4 bases; unmatched bases: 6. The CDR3 covers 16 residues. Germline V gene sequence: CDR1 DFQATT, CDR2 SNEGSKA (reference sequence). The CDR3 coding sequence is TGCAGTGCTAGGGGGACTAGCGGGAGGTTCGGAGAGACCCAGTACTTC. Protein product: CSARGTSGRFGETQYF.